This is a list of T cell receptor beta chains from one sample in a study of early T cells in non-severe SARS-CoV-2 infection. TCRdb itself ran the 5' RACE reads through MiXCR, one entry per CDR3 protein. The table includes fewer than 25,000 distinct CDR3 sequences, roughly 3.5% detected once. The sequencing input was whole blood. The receptor source for this set is an adult who was a healthcare worker with PCR-confirmed SARS-CoV-2 infection or an uninfected control (not recorded which). The CDR3 runs from the conserved cysteine through the conserved F or W. A D gene is named only where the DNA matches it firmly. Part of the rows lack a size; the others show once, few, many or a class for expanded clones.

j_call,d_call,cdr3_length,v_call,clone_size,cdr3_aa,cdr3_nt
TRBJ2-7,TRBD1,17,TRBV27,many,CASSSPGQGGGSYEQYF,TGTGCCAGCAGTTCGCCGGGACAGGGGGGAGGCTCCTACGAGCAGTACTTC
TRBJ2-7,TRBD2,14,TRBV10-2,many,CASSLAGVNFEQYF,TGCGCCAGCAGTCTAGCGGGGGTTAATTTCGAGCAGTACTTC
TRBJ1-1,TRBD1,15,TRBV7-2,NA,CASRYTGGAGTEAFF,TGTGCCAGCAGATACACAGGGGGTGCGGGCACTGAAGCTTTCTTT
TRBJ1-4,TRBD1,15,TRBV12-3/TRBV12-4,many,CASSSPGQGVEKLFF,TGTGCCAGCAGTTCACCGGGACAGGGTGTTGAAAAACTGTTTTTT
TRBJ2-7,TRBD1,15,TRBV9,many,CASSVGTGGGYEQYF,TGTGCCAGCAGCGTAGGAACAGGGGGAGGCTACGAGCAGTACTTC
TRBJ2-1,NA,12,TRBV29-1,many,CSAAWRNNEQFF,TGCAGCGCCGCCTGGAGAAACAATGAGCAGTTCTTC
TRBJ2-7,TRBD1,13,TRBV7-9,NA,CASRGTGQDEQYF,TGTGCCAGCAGGGGGACAGGGCAGGACGAGCAGTACTTC
TRBJ2-1,NA,15,TRBV7-2,NA,CASSSATGIYNEQFF,TGTGCCAGCAGCTCAGCGACCGGGATCTACAATGAGCAGTTCTTC
TRBJ2-3,NA,11,TRBV14,many,CATLYTDTQYF,TGTGCCACCCTCTACACAGATACGCAGTATTTT
TRBJ1-6,NA,15,TRBV27,many,CASRRQSSYNSPLHF,TGTGCCAGCAGGCGACAGAGCTCCTATAATTCACCCCTCCACTTT
TRBJ2-7,NA,15,TRBV7-2,many,CASSSTDRQTWVQYF,TGTGCCAGCAGCTCGACGGACCGCCAAACGTGGGTGCAGTACTTC
TRBJ2-3,TRBD2,15,TRBV6-6,many,CASFKGLASTDTQYF,TGTGCCAGCTTTAAGGGACTAGCGAGCACAGATACGCAGTATTTT
TRBJ2-1,TRBD1,14,TRBV7-2,many,CASSPPGTGYEQFF,TGTGCCAGCAGCCCACCCGGGACAGGGTATGAGCAGTTCTTC
TRBJ2-5,TRBD1,16,TRBV7-2,many,CASSLGQGGSQETQYF,TGTGCCAGCAGCTTAGGACAGGGGGGTTCCCAAGAGACCCAGTACTTC
TRBJ1-2,NA,16,TRBV7-9,many,CASSLGQSLTNYGYTF,TGTGCCAGCAGCTTAGGACAGTCATTGACTAACTATGGCTACACCTTC
TRBJ2-7,NA,12,TRBV7-2,many,CASSSPPREQYF,TGTGCCAGCAGCTCCCCCCCTCGAGAGCAGTACTTC
TRBJ2-3,NA,15,TRBV24-1,many,CATGGRGQGSDTQYF,TGTGCCACCGGCGGGAGGGGACAGGGGTCAGATACGCAGTATTTT
TRBJ2-2,NA,14,TRBV7-3,NA,CASSLGPSTGELFF,TGTGCCAGCAGCTTAGGGCCTAGCACCGGGGAGCTGTTTTTT
TRBJ1-2,TRBD1,15,TRBV4-2,many,CASSQRDRGDYGYTF,TGTGCCAGCAGCCAGCGGGACAGGGGAGACTATGGCTACACCTTC
TRBJ2-1,TRBD2,16,TRBV28,many,CASSFGGGASYNEQFF,TGTGCCAGCAGTTTCGGCGGGGGGGCCTCCTACAATGAGCAGTTCTTC
TRBJ1-2,NA,11,TRBV19,many,CASSIGNGYTF,TGTGCCAGTAGTATAGGTAATGGCTACACCTTC
TRBJ2-3,TRBD1,16,TRBV7-2,many,CVSSLDRGASTDTQYF,TGTGTCAGCAGCTTGGACAGGGGGGCTAGCACAGATACGCAGTATTTT
TRBJ2-3,NA,13,TRBV5-1,many,CASSSVDSSAQYF,TGCGCCAGCAGCTCAGTGGACAGTTCAGCGCAGTATTTT
TRBJ2-3,TRBD2,16,TRBV7-2,many,CASSLPAGEGTDTQYF,TGTGCCAGCAGCTTACCAGCGGGAGAAGGGACAGATACGCAGTATTTT
TRBJ2-5,NA,15,TRBV11-2,many,CASSPQQGRLETQYF,TGTGCCAGCAGCCCCCAACAGGGTCGGTTGGAGACCCAGTACTTC
TRBJ2-7,TRBD2,13,TRBV29-1,many,CSVDVTGGYEQYF,TGCAGCGTTGATGTTACGGGGGGCTACGAGCAGTACTTC
TRBJ1-1,NA,13,TRBV5-1,many,CASSSAGVAEAFF,TGCGCCAGCAGCTCGGCGGGGGTTGCTGAAGCTTTCTTT
TRBJ2-1,TRBD2,17,TRBV29-1,many,CSVERLADLLFYNEQFF,TGCAGCGTTGAACGGCTAGCGGACCTCCTTTTCTACAATGAGCAGTTCTTC
TRBJ2-3,TRBD2,14,TRBV7-8,NA,CASSISGRPDTQYF,TGTGCCAGCAGCATTAGCGGGAGGCCAGATACGCAGTATTTT
TRBJ1-6,TRBD1,15,TRBV12-3/TRBV12-4,medium-sized,CASKGGNRGNSPLHF,TGTGCCAGCAAAGGGGGCAATAGAGGGAATTCACCCCTCCACTTT
TRBJ1-1,NA,13,TRBV6-1,many,CASTRALNTEAFF,TGTGCCAGCACCAGAGCCTTGAACACTGAAGCTTTCTTT
TRBJ2-2,NA,15,TRBV7-2,many,CASSITSMNTGELFF,TGTGCCAGCAGCATAACTAGCATGAACACCGGGGAGCTGTTTTTT
TRBJ2-5,TRBD2,15,TRBV5-1,many,CASSLGAGEIETQYF,TGCGCCAGCAGCTTGGGAGCGGGGGAAATTGAGACCCAGTACTTC
TRBJ1-1,NA,16,TRBV12-3/TRBV12-4,many,CASSPATPKLEVEAFF,TGTGCCAGCAGTCCAGCTACACCCAAGTTGGAGGTTGAAGCTTTCTTT
TRBJ2-7,NA,15,TRBV19,many,CASSARRGGTYEQYF,TGTGCCAGTAGTGCCCGCAGGGGTGGGACCTACGAGCAGTACTTC
TRBJ1-2,NA,12,TRBV30,NA,CAWSRTGPGYTF,TGTGCCTGGAGTCGTACGGGCCCGGGCTACACCTTC
TRBJ1-5,NA,13,TRBV4-3,many,CASSQGFDQPQHF,TGCGCCAGCAGCCAGGGGTTTGACCAGCCCCAGCATTTT
TRBJ2-3,TRBD2,21,TRBV12-3/TRBV12-4,many,CASTHTQPNKGLAGSTDTQYF,TGTGCCAGCACCCACACACAACCAAACAAAGGACTAGCGGGGAGCACAGATACGCAGTATTTT
TRBJ1-1,NA,13,TRBV7-3,many,CASSPQGNTEAFF,TGTGCCAGCAGCCCTCAGGGGAACACTGAAGCTTTCTTT
TRBJ2-1,TRBD1,16,TRBV7-2,many,CASSLAVGQGAGEQFF,TGTGCCAGCAGCTTAGCGGTAGGACAGGGGGCTGGTGAGCAGTTCTTC
TRBJ2-6,NA,17,TRBV7-9,many,CASSWDGGPSGANVLTF,TGTGCCAGCAGCTGGGACGGGGGACCCTCTGGGGCCAACGTCCTGACTTTC
TRBJ1-6,NA,13,TRBV20-1,medium-sized,CSARDPENSPLHF,TGCAGTGCTAGAGATCCTGAAAATTCACCCCTCCACTTT